This T cell receptor beta chain was found in a study of blood T cell repertoires in COVID-19. In the study overall: Sites across the United States, Italy and Spain contributed samples from acute and convalescent COVID-19. From T cells, B-cell-depleted T cells, or PBMCs came the material, which was cDNA or gDNA.

The V and J ends lost 3 bases and 3 bases, in that order; junction bases with no gene match: 8. There are 17 residues in the CDR3. Germline V lookup: CDR1 LNHNV, CDR2 YYDKDF (reference sequence). Measured with immunoSEQ multiplex PCR; TCRdb has only the in-frame clones, and not every one. The data show just over 250,000 clones, 75% to 90% seen once. The clonotype was recovered from a woman in her seventies with COVID-19, enrolled during active disease. The sample comprised peripheral blood. The chain uses TRBV15 and TRBJ2-3; TRBD1 matches at 11 bases. The CDR3 DNA is TGTGCCACCAGCAGGGGACAGGGGGACCCAATTACAGATACGCAGTATTTT. It specifies CATSRGQGDPITDTQYF.